These T cell receptor beta chains were read from a single sample in a study of post-analysis software for immune sequencing data. TCRdb reprocessed the PCR reads via MiXCR and lists one record per CDR3 protein. Altogether roughly 580,000 distinct CDR3 sequences are present, roughly 45% being singletons, with the ten largest covering over 1.5%. Sequencing was done on a sample of blood. These receptor sequences come from a girl under 18 with multiple sclerosis. CDR3s include the opening cysteine and the closing phenylalanine or tryptophan. The D gene is left open where the match is weak. Expanded clones are given a class, and other clones once, few, many or no size at all.

TRBV5-5	TRBJ2-7	NA	NA	TGTGCCAGCACCGACGGCCGCTCCTACGAGCAGTACTTC	CASTDGRSYEQYF
TRBV6-1	TRBJ1-2	NA	NA	TGTGCCAGCAGTGAAGGCTGGTATGGCTACACCTTC	CASSEGWYGYTF
TRBV5-5	TRBJ2-7	NA	NA	TGTGCCAGCAGCTTGGATGGAGGAGGGGCGTACTTC	CASSLDGGGAYF
TRBV7-3	TRBJ2-3	NA	TRBD2	TGTGCCAGCAGCCCCGGGGGGGCCGGGGCAGATACGCAGTATTTT	CASSPGGAGADTQYF
TRBV5-1	TRBJ2-1	few	TRBD2	TGCGCCAGCAGTCTGCTAGCGGGAGCCCAGGGTGAGCAGTTCTTC	CASSLLAGAQGEQFF
TRBV20-1	TRBJ2-1	NA	NA	TGCAGTGCTAGAGATGAGGGAGGCCAGCAGTTCTTC	CSARDEGGQQFF
TRBV7-9	TRBJ2-7	few	NA	TGTGCCAGCAGCGCACTCGGAGCAGGGCCCTACGAGCAGTACTTC	CASSALGAGPYEQYF
TRBV7-9	TRBJ2-3	NA	NA	TGTGCCAGCAGCTTAGTGATACTGACAGGTAAAGACGCAGATACGCAGTATTTT	CASSLVILTGKDADTQYF
TRBV3-1	TRBJ2-1	NA	NA	TGTGCCAGCAGCCAAGAGTCGGTTGGGGAAAAGCAGTTCTTC	CASSQESVGEKQFF
TRBV27	TRBJ2-1	few	TRBD1	TGTGCCAGCTTCCCCCCCCGGGACAGTGTCTACAATGAGCAGTTCTTC	CASFPPRDSVYNEQFF
TRBV28	TRBJ2-1	NA	NA	TGTGCCAGCAGTTCCGGCTACCGGACAGTAAGCAGTGAGCAGTTCTTC	CASSSGYRTVSSEQFF
TRBV12-3/TRBV12-4	TRBJ2-7	NA	NA	TGTGCCAGCAGTTTAAGTGGGGGAGACTACGAGCAGTACTTC	CASSLSGGDYEQYF
TRBV28	TRBJ1-5	NA	TRBD1	TGTGCCAGTACAGGGGGCCTAAATCAGCCCCAGCATTTT	CASTGGLNQPQHF
TRBV6-5	TRBJ2-5	once	NA	TGTGCCGGCAGTTACGGAGAGACCCAGTACTTC	CAGSYGETQYF
TRBV5-1	TRBJ2-3	many	NA	TGCGCAGGGGCGGCTAGCTCTTCCAACACAGATACGCAGTATTTT	CAGAASSSNTDTQYF
TRBV5-1	TRBJ1-5	NA	TRBD1	TGCGCCAGCAGCTGGGGGACAGGATTCAATCAGCCCCAGCATTTT	CASSWGTGFNQPQHF
TRBV7-3	TRBJ2-1	NA	TRBD2	TGTGCCAGCAGCCCGAGAGGGACTAGCGGGGGAGGTGAGCAGTTCTTC	CASSPRGTSGGGEQFF
TRBV7-7	TRBJ2-5	NA	TRBD2	TGTGCTAGCAGCAGAGACTCCGGGACTAGTAATCTGGTGACCCAGTACTTC	CASSRDSGTSNLVTQYF
TRBV11-2	TRBJ2-1	NA	NA	TGTGCCAGCAGCTTAGCAGCGGACACCTACAATGAGCAGTTCTTC	CASSLAADTYNEQFF
TRBV5-1	TRBJ2-4	NA	NA	TGCGCCAGCAGCTACGGGGGTGAGGGGCAGTACTTC	CASSYGGEGQYF
TRBV24-1	TRBJ2-5	NA	TRBD1	TGTGCCACCAGTGATTTAGGTCGGGACAGTGACGGGACCCAGTACTTC	CATSDLGRDSDGTQYF
TRBV5-4	TRBJ2-1	few	NA	TGTGCCAGCAGCCCGAGGGCCCCCTACAATGAGCAGTTCTTC	CASSPRAPYNEQFF
TRBV29-1	TRBJ2-3	NA	NA	TGCAGCCTATCGGGTATCGCAGAAGATACGCAGTATTTT	CSLSGIAEDTQYF
TRBV2	TRBJ2-7	NA	NA	TGTGCCAGCAGTGGGTTCGGGTACGAGCAGTACTTC	CASSGFGYEQYF
TRBV7-9	TRBJ2-7	NA	NA	TGTGCCAGCAGCCCACTAGCAAGGAGATCGCGCGAGCAGTACTTC	CASSPLARRSREQYF